Included here is one T cell receptor beta chain sequence, with context. This specimen belongs to a study of blood T cell repertoires in COVID-19. Authors' methods: Amplification with reference gene primers provided the estimates of nucleated cell counts. Some clones are missing from TCRdb's copy, which holds only in-frame ones; the method was immunoSEQ multiplex PCR. For V, J and clone size, that table is used; D and trimming come from the DNA. The profile shows 200,000 or so clones, 60% to 85% of them singletons. V dropped 5 bases and J dropped 5 bases, with 12 bases sitting between them. The CDR3 is 13 amino acids. Germline V gives CDR1 GTSNPN, CDR2 SVGIG (reference sequence).

The chain carries TRBV30 and TRBJ2-2; D perhaps matches TRBD1 (6 bases). The sequence came from a man aged 55 to 69 with active or convalescent COVID-19. Material: peripheral blood. CDR3 loop: CAWAEQGTGELFF. CDR3 DNA: TGTGCCTGGGCCGAACAGGGTACCGGGGAGCTGTTTTTT.